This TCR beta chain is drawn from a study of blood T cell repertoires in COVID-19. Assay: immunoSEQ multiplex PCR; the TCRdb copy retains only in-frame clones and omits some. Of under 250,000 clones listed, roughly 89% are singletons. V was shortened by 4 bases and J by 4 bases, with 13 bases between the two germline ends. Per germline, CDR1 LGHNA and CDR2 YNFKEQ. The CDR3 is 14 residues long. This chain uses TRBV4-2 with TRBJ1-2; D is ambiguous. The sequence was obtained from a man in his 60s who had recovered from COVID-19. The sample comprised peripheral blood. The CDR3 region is CASSPTEGSYGYTF. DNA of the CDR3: TGTGCCAGCAGCCCCACCGAGGGTAGCTATGGCTACACCTTC.